This T cell receptor beta chain was obtained from a study of PD-1 blockade in classical Hodgkin lymphoma (dated by TCRdb to the early 2020s). Turning to the overall study: Nivolumab dosing was 3 mg/kg intravenously every 2 weeks, continuing until either disease progression or unacceptable toxicity. The study used TCR beta sequencing and CyTOF to define a peripheral blood immune signature of response to PD-1 blockade in classical Hodgkin lymphoma. Summary of the overall study and its limitations: Diversity was lower in patients who began nivolumab less than 1 year after ASCT, so these patients were left out of later analyses to avoid confounding by immune reconstitution. Only a single clinical trial cohort was studied, and what caused the repertoire differences, possibly disease activity or prior therapy, remained undefined. A significant rise by C4D1 was seen in CD4+ but not CD8+ TCR diversity (p=0.0027 vs p=0.16), with the rise being most apparent in complete responders (p=0.02). Baseline diversity similar to that of newly diagnosed patients was observed in trial patients achieving complete response, whereas significantly lower diversity was observed in partial responders and progressors. Baseline TCR diversity was reported to be lower in newly diagnosed patients than in healthy donors, and even lower in relapsed/refractory patients.

The germline V and J ends show losses of 5 bases and 5 bases respectively, and no gene match explains 6 bases of the junction. The germline V gene provides CDR1 SGHNT and CDR2 YENEEA. The CDR3, from cysteine to phenylalanine, totals 15 residues. CDR3 DNA is the only sequence kept; it has 45 bases, read in frame from the first base. Turning to this clone: Which antigen it targets is not known. The record has no base qualities; no much larger clone is one base away.

In light of the paper, this sample's time point label describes: cycle 1 day 1 (C1D1), immediately before nivolumab initiation. Relapse after autologous stem cell transplantation had occurred in all trial patients, and cohorts A, B and C were distinguished by prior brentuximab vedotin exposure. The trial cohort included 45 to 65 patients with relapsed/refractory classical Hodgkin lymphoma, and each patient had a best overall response of complete response, partial response or progressive disease. In the multi-cohort phase II CheckMate 205 trial, trial patients received single-agent nivolumab. An independent review committee assessed best overall response using the 2007 International Working Group response criteria. Trial PBMCs were obtained immediately prior to nivolumab initiation (C1D1) and on therapy at cycle 2 day 1 and cycle 4 day 1. Peripheral blood was collected in 8 mL Vacutainer Cell Preparation Tubes, from which PBMCs were isolated by centrifugation and then cryopreserved.

The Qiagen DNeasy kit was used to extract genomic DNA from unsorted PBMCs and from the negatively selected CD4+ and CD8+ fractions. Amplification of TCR beta CDR3 regions was done by immunoSEQ multiplex PCR with primers that anneal to V and J segments. A synthetic immune receptor repertoire was used to minimize amplification bias, and any residual bias was removed computationally once sequencing was done. The paper's processing steps were these. Repertoire diversity was quantified as the Shannon entropy index using custom Python scripts. Unsorted, CD4+ and CD8+ repertoires were analyzed separately, except for combined analyses in which CD4+ and CD8+ sequences were merged in silico. A clone was considered expanded if an increase in frequency of at least 2-fold after treatment relative to C1D1 was found, and a pseudocount of 0.5 was applied to clones undetected at baseline. Singleton clones were defined as clones with 0 or 1 copy at C1D1, and non-singleton clones were defined as clones with 2 or more copies. Clones expanded in unsorted samples were assigned a CD4+, CD8+ or unknown annotation through matching of protein sequences in sorted samples from the same patient. Wilcoxon tests on paired samples were used to test diversity changes from C1D1 to C4D1. This is the immuneACCESS table as TCRdb keeps it, with only in-frame sequences that have V and J called. A part of the clones is gone; compared with another copy, unresolved V genes explain less than half, and the rest is unexplained. V, J and clone size reflect that table, while D and trimming were determined from the DNA. For this sample the table gives around 25,000 clones, of which roughly three quarters were detected only once. Of the sample, approximately 6.4% is held by the ten largest clones.

The source of this sequence is a human donor with classical Hodgkin lymphoma. The input for sequencing was peripheral blood mononuclear cells (PBMCs), taken at baseline. The chain uses TRBV11-3 and TRBJ2-2, with 9 central nucleotides matching TRBD1. The CDR3 reads as follows: CASSRTGVRTGELFF. The bases read TGTGCCAGCAGCCGGACAGGGGTACGGACCGGGGAGCTGTTTTTT.